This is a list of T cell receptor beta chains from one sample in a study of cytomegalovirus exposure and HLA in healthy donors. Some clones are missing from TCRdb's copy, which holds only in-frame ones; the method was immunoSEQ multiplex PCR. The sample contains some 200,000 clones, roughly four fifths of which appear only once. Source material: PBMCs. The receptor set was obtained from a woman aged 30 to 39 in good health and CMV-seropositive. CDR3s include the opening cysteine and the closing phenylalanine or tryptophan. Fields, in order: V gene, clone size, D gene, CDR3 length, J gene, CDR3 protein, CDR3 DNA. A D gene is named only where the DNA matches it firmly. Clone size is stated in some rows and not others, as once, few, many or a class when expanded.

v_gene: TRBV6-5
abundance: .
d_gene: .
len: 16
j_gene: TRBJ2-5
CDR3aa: CASSYSVAGLRETQYF
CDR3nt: TGTGCCAGCAGTTACTCCGTTGCAGGTTTACGAGAGACCCAGTACTTC

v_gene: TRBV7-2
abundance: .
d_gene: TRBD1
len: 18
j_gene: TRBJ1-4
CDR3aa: CASSSRLLDRGTNEKLFF
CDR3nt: TGTGCCAGCAGCTCCCGATTATTAGACAGGGGAACTAATGAAAAACTGTTTTTT

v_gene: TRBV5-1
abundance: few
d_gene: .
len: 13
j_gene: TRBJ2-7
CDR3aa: CASSFGRSYEQYF
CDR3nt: TGCGCCAGCAGCTTTGGCAGGTCCTACGAGCAGTACTTC

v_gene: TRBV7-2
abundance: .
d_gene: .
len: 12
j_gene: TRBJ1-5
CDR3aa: CASSLYNQPQHF
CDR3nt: TGTGCCAGCAGCTTATACAATCAGCCCCAGCATTTT

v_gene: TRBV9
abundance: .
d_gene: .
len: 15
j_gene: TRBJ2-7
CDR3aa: CASSVGHGSSYEQYF
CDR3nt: TGTGCCAGCAGCGTAGGACATGGGAGCTCCTACGAGCAGTACTTC

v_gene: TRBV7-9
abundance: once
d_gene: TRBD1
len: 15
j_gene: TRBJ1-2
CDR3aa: CASSLGNRGLYGYTF
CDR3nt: TGTGCCAGCAGCTTAGGCAACAGGGGCCTCTATGGCTACACCTTC

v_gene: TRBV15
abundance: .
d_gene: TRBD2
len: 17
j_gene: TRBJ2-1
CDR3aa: CATSREGLAGEHNEQFF
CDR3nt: TGTGCCACCAGCAGAGAGGGACTAGCGGGGGAACACAATGAGCAGTTCTTC

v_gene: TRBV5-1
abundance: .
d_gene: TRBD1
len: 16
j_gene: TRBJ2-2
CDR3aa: CASSLEETGRAGELFF
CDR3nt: TGCGCCAGCAGCTTGGAAGAGACAGGGCGTGCCGGGGAGCTGTTTTTT

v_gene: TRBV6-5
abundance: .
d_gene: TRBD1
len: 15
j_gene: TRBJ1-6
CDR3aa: CASSYRDRGGSPLHF
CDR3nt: TGTGCCAGCAGTTACCGCGACAGGGGCGGTTCACCCCTCCACTTT

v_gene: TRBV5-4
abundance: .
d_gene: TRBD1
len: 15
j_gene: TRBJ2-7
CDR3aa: CASSFWDRGGNEQYF
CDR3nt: TGTGCCAGCAGCTTTTGGGACAGGGGGGGAAACGAGCAGTACTTC

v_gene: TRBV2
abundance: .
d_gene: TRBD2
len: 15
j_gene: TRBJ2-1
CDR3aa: CASHKAGGPNDEQFF
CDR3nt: TGTGCCAGCCATAAAGCGGGAGGGCCCAATGATGAGCAGTTCTTC

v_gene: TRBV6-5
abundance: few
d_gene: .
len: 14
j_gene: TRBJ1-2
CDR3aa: CASRRHLPDYGYTF
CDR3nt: TGTGCCAGCAGGAGGCACCTCCCCGACTATGGCTACACCTTC

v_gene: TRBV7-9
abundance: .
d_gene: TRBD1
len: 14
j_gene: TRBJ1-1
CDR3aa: CASSFDRGNTEAFF
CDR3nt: TGTGCCAGCAGCTTTGACAGGGGTAACACTGAAGCTTTCTTT

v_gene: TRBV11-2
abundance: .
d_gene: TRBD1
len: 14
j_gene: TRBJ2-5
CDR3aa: CASSRGQGWETQYF
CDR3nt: TGTGCCAGCAGCCGCGGACAGGGTTGGGAGACCCAGTACTTC

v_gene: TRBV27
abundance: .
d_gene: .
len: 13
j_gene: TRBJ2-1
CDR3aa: CASSLQGQRVQFF
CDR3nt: TGTGCCAGCAGCTTACAGGGACAGCGGGTCCAGTTCTTC

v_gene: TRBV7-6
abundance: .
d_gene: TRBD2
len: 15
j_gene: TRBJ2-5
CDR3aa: CASSLIGSGEETQYF
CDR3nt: TGTGCCAGCAGCTTAATTGGTAGCGGGGAAGAGACCCAGTACTTC

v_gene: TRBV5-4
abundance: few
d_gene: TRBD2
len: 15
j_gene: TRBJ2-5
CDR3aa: CASSWGTSGQETQYF
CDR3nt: TGTGCCAGCAGCTGGGGGACTAGCGGTCAAGAGACCCAGTACTTC

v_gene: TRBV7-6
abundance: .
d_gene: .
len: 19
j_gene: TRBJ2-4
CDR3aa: CASSLGGVSGVGSKNIQYF
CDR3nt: TGTGCCAGCAGCTTAGGGGGGGTCTCGGGAGTGGGATCCAAAAACATTCAGTACTTC

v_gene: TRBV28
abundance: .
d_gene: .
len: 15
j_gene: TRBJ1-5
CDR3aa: CASSWGQNLNQPQHF
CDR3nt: TGTGCCAGCAGTTGGGGGCAGAATCTCAATCAGCCCCAGCATTTT

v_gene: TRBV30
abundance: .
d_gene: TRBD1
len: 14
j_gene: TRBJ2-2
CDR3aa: CAWSKGGFTGELFF
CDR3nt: TGTGCCTGGAGTAAAGGGGGCTTCACCGGGGAGCTGTTTTTT

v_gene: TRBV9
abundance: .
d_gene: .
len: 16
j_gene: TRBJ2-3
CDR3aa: CASTPPAGLSTDTQYF
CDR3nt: TGTGCCAGCACCCCCCCCGCAGGGCTTAGCACAGATACGCAGTATTTT

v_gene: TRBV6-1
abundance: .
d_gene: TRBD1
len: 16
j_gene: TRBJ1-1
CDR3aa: CASSEWSGGRNTEAFF
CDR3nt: TGTGCCAGCAGTGAATGGTCAGGGGGCAGGAACACTGAAGCTTTCTTT

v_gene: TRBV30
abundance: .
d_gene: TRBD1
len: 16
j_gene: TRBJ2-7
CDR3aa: CAWSVRDRGLPYEQYF
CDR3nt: TGTGCCTGGAGTGTAAGGGACAGGGGATTACCCTACGAGCAGTACTTC

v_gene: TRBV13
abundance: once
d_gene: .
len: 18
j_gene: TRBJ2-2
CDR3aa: CASSPPSALARNTGELFF
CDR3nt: TGTGCCAGCAGCCCGCCCTCTGCGTTAGCGAGGAACACCGGGGAGCTGTTTTTT

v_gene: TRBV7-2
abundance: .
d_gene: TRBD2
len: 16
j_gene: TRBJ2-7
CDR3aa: CASSLTSGRDSYEQYF
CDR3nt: TGTGCCAGCAGCTTGACTAGCGGGAGGGACTCCTACGAGCAGTACTTC

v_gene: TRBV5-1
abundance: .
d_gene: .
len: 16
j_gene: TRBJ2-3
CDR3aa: CASSLSAGSLTDTQYF
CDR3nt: TGCGCCAGCAGCTTGTCGGCGGGATCCCTCACAGATACGCAGTATTTT

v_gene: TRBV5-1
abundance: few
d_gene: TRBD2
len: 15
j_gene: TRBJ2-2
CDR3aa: CASSGLERNTGELFF
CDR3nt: TGCGCCAGCAGCGGACTAGAGCGGAACACCGGGGAGCTGTTTTTT

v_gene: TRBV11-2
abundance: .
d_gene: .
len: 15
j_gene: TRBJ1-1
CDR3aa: CASSSSSTTGTEAFF
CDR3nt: TGTGCCAGCAGCTCATCCTCTACGACAGGCACTGAAGCTTTCTTT

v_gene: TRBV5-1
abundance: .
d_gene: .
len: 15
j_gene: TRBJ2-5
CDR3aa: CASSFWGEIKRTQYF
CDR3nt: TGCGCCAGCAGCTTTTGGGGGGAGATTAAGAGAACCCAGTACTTC

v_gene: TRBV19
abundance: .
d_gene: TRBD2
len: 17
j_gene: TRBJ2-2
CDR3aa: CASSVLLGGGDTGELFF
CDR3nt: TGTGCCAGTAGTGTCCTTCTCGGGGGGGGAGACACCGGGGAGCTGTTTTTT

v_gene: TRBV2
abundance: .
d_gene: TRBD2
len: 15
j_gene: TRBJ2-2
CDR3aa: CAGRIGLAGAGELFF
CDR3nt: TGTGCCGGGAGAATTGGACTAGCGGGAGCCGGGGAGCTGTTTTTT

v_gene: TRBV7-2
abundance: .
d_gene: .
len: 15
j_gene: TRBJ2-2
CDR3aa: CASSLMTANTGELFF
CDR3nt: TGTGCCAGCAGCTTAATGACAGCTAACACCGGGGAGCTGTTTTTT

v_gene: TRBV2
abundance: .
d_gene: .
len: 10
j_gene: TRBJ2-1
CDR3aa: CASSIYEQFF
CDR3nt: TGTGCCAGCAGTATATATGAGCAGTTCTTC

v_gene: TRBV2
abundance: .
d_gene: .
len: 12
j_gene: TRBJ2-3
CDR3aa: CASSPYSDTQYF
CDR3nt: TGTGCCAGCAGTCCCTACTCAGATACGCAGTATTTT

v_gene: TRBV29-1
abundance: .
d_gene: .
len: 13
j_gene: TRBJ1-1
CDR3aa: CSAGGRMNTEAFF
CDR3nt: TGCAGCGCCGGGGGGAGGATGAACACTGAAGCTTTCTTT

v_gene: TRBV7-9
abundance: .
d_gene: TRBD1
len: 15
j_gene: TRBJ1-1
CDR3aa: CASSLTGGDNTEAFF
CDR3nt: TGTGCCAGCAGCTTGACAGGGGGAGACAACACTGAAGCTTTCTTT

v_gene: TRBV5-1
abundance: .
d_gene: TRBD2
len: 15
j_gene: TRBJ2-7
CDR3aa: CASSYQLAGEDEQYF
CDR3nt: TGCGCCAGCAGCTACCAACTAGCGGGAGAGGATGAGCAGTACTTC

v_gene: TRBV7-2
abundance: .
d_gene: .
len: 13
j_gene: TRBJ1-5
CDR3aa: CASSSRRDQPQHF
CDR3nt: TGTGCCAGCAGCTCGCGCAGGGATCAGCCCCAGCATTTT

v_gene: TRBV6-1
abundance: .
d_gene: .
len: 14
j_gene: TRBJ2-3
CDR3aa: CASSDQTFTDTQYF
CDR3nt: TGTGCCAGCAGTGACCAGACATTTACAGATACGCAGTATTTT

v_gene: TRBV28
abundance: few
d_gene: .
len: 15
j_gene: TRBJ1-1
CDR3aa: CASRPSGRLNTEAFF
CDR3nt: TGTGCCAGCAGACCGAGCGGACGGCTGAACACTGAAGCTTTCTTT

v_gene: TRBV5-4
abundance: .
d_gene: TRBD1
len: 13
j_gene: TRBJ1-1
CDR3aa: CASSPRTGGLAFF
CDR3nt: TGTGCCAGCAGCCCGAGGACAGGGGGCTTGGCTTTCTTT

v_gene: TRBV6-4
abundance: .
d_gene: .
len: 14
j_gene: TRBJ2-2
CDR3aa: CASKGTSNTGELFF
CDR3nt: TGTGCCAGCAAAGGGACTTCGAACACCGGGGAGCTGTTTTTT

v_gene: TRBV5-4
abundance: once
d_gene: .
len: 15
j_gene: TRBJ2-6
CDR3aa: CASSLVGSGANVLTF
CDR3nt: TGTGCCAGCAGCTTGGTCGGGTCTGGGGCCAACGTCCTGACTTTC

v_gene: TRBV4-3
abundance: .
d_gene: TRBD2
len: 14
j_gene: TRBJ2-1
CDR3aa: CASRSGLALNEQFF
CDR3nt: TGCGCCAGCAGGTCGGGACTAGCACTTAATGAGCAGTTCTTC

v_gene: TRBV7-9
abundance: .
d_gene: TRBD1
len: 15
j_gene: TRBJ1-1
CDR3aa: CASSFTNRGRAEAFF
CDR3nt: TGTGCCAGCAGCTTTACAAACAGGGGTAGGGCTGAAGCTTTCTTT

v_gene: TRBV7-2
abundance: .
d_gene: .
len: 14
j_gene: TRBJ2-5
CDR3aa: CASSPSRVQETQYF
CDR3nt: TGTGCCAGCAGCCCGTCTCGCGTTCAAGAGACCCAGTACTTC

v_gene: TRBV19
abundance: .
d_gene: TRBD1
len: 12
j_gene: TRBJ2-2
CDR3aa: CASRQGAGELFF
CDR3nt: TGTGCCAGTAGACAGGGGGCCGGGGAGCTGTTTTTT

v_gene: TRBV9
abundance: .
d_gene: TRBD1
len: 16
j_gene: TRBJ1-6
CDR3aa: CASSVEVRGHNSPLHF
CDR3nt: TGTGCCAGCAGCGTAGAGGTCAGGGGGCACAATTCACCCCTCCACTTT

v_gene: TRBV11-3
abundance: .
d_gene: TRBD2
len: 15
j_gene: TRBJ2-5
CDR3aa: CASSLAGGRQETQYF
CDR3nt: TGTGCCAGCAGTCTAGCGGGGGGCCGCCAAGAGACCCAGTACTTC

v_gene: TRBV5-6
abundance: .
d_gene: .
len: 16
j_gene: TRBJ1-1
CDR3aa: CASSLYLRGRNTEAFF
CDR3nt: TGTGCCAGCAGCTTGTATTTGCGGGGACGGAACACTGAAGCTTTCTTT

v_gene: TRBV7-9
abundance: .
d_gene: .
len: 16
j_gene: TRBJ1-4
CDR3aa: CASSPSSPAVSSKLFF
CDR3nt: TGTGCCAGCAGCCCTTCTTCCCCGGCGGTTTCAAGTAAACTGTTTTTT

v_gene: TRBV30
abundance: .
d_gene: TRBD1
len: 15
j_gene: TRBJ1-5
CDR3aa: CAWRKTTGGNQPQHF
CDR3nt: TGTGCCTGGAGGAAGACTACAGGGGGCAATCAGCCCCAGCATTTT

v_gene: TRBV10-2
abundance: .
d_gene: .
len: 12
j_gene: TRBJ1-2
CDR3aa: CASSGGFDGYTF
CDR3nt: TGCGCCAGCAGTGGGGGCTTCGATGGCTACACCTTC

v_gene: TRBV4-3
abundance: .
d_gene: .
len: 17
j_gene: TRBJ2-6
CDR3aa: CASSQEKGVFGANVLTF
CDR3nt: TGCGCCAGCAGCCAAGAGAAAGGGGTTTTCGGGGCCAACGTCCTGACTTTC